These T cell receptor beta chains were read from a single sample in a study of T cell responses to AZD1222 COVID-19 vaccine. The repertoire was sequenced with immunoSEQ multiplex PCR; TCRdb's copy has only in-frame clones and lacks some. The sample yields around 80,000 clones, 70% to 90% seen once. Sequences were derived from peripheral blood, sampled 28 days after the second AZD1222 dose. These receptors came from an adult who received the AZD1222 COVID-19 vaccine. Both conserved end residues are part of each CDR3. A D gene is named only where the DNA matches it firmly. Clone size is shown for a subset of rows, as once, few, many or a class of expanded clone.

length	V	J	D	size	CDR3	DNA
15	TRBV7-9	TRBJ1-2	TRBD1	.	CASSSQQGVAYGYTF	TGTGCCAGCAGCTCGCAACAGGGGGTGGCCTATGGCTACACCTTC
16	TRBV19	TRBJ2-2	TRBD1	.	CASKTGVLTYTGELFF	TGTGCCAGCAAGACAGGGGTGCTAACCTACACCGGGGAGCTGTTTTTT
18	TRBV25-1	TRBJ2-3	TRBD2	.	CASSEHRTSGRSTDTQYF	TGTGCCAGCAGTGAACATAGGACTAGCGGGAGGAGTACAGATACGCAGTATTTT
16	TRBV3-1/TRBV3-2	TRBJ1-4	.	once	CASSQEGQGDYEKLFF	TGTGCCAGCAGCCAAGAAGGGCAGGGTGATTATGAAAAACTGTTTTTT
15	TRBV3-1/TRBV3-2	TRBJ2-1	TRBD2	.	CASSQGLAGGNEQFF	TGTGCCAGCAGCCAGGGACTAGCGGGAGGAAATGAGCAGTTCTTC
15	TRBV18	TRBJ1-3	.	.	CASSPVGIYGNTIYF	TGTGCCAGCTCACCAGTAGGAATATACGGAAACACCATATATTTT
14	TRBV3-1/TRBV3-2	TRBJ2-3	.	.	CASSQDLATDTQYF	TGTGCCAGCAGCCAAGACCTTGCCACAGATACGCAGTATTTT
19	TRBV20-1	TRBJ2-3	TRBD2	.	CSASPRALTSGRGTDTQYF	TGCAGTGCTAGTCCCAGAGCCCTAACTAGCGGGAGGGGCACAGATACGCAGTATTTT
13	TRBV19	TRBJ1-3	.	.	CASSIRTGNTIYF	TGTGCCAGTAGTATCCGCACCGGAAACACCATATATTTT
14	TRBV3-1/TRBV3-2	TRBJ2-3	.	.	CASSFSHRTDTQYF	TGTGCCAGCAGCTTTAGCCACCGCACAGATACGCAGTATTTT
13	TRBV3-1/TRBV3-2	TRBJ1-1	.	.	CASTAQGPTEAFF	TGTGCCAGCACTGCCCAGGGACCCACTGAAGCTTTCTTT
13	TRBV14	TRBJ2-3	.	.	CASSQEWGDTQYF	TGTGCCAGCAGCCAAGAATGGGGAGATACGCAGTATTTT
14	TRBV30	TRBJ2-2	TRBD1	.	CACPGRDRSGELFF	TGTGCCTGTCCCGGACGGGACAGGAGCGGGGAGCTGTTTTTT